A single sample is the source of the 17 T cell receptor beta chains below, sequenced in a study of blood T cell repertoires in COVID-19. The method was immunoSEQ multiplex PCR; TCRdb's version includes in-frame clones alone and lacks a portion of them. The data contain approximately 500,000 clones, 80% to 90% of them singletons. The sample taken for sequencing was peripheral blood. All receptors come from a human donor in a cohort sampled during active COVID-19.

This rearrangement joins TRBV5-1 to TRBJ2-3, with TRBD2 matching over 7 bases. The germline V gene encodes CDR1 SGHRS and CDR2 YFSETQ. This CDR3 comprises 16 residues. The trim removed 1 base at V and 3 bases at J, leaving 8 bases unmatched. CDR3 coding DNA: TGCGCCAGCAGCTTGAGTCCGGCTAGCGGAACAGATACGCAGTATTTT. This encodes CASSLSPASGTDTQYF.

The chain is built from TRBV29-1 and TRBJ2-1; D possibly corresponds to TRBD1 (6 bases). The V gene's germline CDR1 is SQVTM and CDR2 ANQGSEA. This CDR3 comprises 12 residues. The V and J ends lost 7 bases and 8 bases respectively, with 15 bases between them. The CDR3: CSALDSTDEQFF. The CDR3 region has the DNA TGCAGCGCCCTGGACAGTACCGATGAGCAGTTCTTC.

Here the CDR3 reads CASSHASDTQYF. The CDR3 DNA reads TGTGCCAGCAGCCACGCGTCAGATACGCAGTATTTT. The chain combines TRBV7-9 with TRBJ2-3; D is uncertain. Per germline, CDR1 SEHNR and CDR2 FQNEAQ (reference sequence). CDR3 length: 12 residues. The ends were cut back, 5 bases at V and 4 bases at J, with 7 bases in the middle.

The chain employs TRBV5-6 and TRBJ1-1, with 8 positions matching TRBD1. Germline CDR1 and CDR2: SGHDT and YYEEEE. The V segment lost 2 bases and the J segment 5 bases; nucleotides outside the gene matches: 11. CDR3 size: 16 residues. The CDR3 DNA follows: TGTGCCAGCAGCTTTATATTCGGACAGGGTATAACTGAAGCTTTCTTT. Encoded protein: CASSFIFGQGITEAFF.

The chain uses TRBV30 and TRBJ2-2; maybe TRBD2 (6 bases). Germline CDR1 GTSNPN, CDR2 SVGIG (reference sequence). The CDR3 has 15 amino acids. V lost 3 bases and J lost 5, with 16 bases in between. The DNA for the CDR3 is TGTGCCTGGAGAAGAAGGGACTTAGAGACCGGGGAGCTGTTTTTT. Its translation: CAWRRRDLETGELFF.

The chain is built from TRBV30 and TRBJ2-7; unclear D gene. This CDR3 region has 12 residues. Trimming pared 3 bases from V and 2 bases from J, leaving 8 bases between. Germline CDR1 and CDR2: GTSNPN and SVGIG (reference sequence). The CDR3 sequence: CAWSQVTYEQYF. The CDR3 region has the DNA TGTGCCTGGAGCCAGGTCACCTACGAGCAGTACTTC.

This clone was detected many times. The genes are TRBV19 and TRBJ1-6; D remains ambiguous. The germline V and J ends were trimmed by 6 bases and 13 bases, with 16 bases remaining between them. This CDR3 comprises 13 residues. Germline values: CDR1 LNHDA, CDR2 SQIVND (reference sequence). The CDR3: CASSDTSGAPLHF. The DNA of the CDR3 is TGTGCCAGTAGCGACACCAGTGGCGCGCCCCTCCACTTT.

The CDR3: CASSIGQGREQYF. The CDR3, as DNA: TGTGCCAGTAGTATAGGACAGGGGCGCGAGCAGTACTTC. The chain has TRBV19 and TRBJ2-7; 8 nucleotides line up with TRBD1. V shed 1 base, J shed 6 bases, and the junction held 2 bases outside the gene matches. The V gene's germline CDR1 is LNHDA and CDR2 SQIVND (reference sequence). There are 13 residues in the CDR3.

The CDR3 protein is CASSYSRGTDTQYF. As DNA, the CDR3 is TGTGCCAGCAGTTACTCGCGCGGAACAGATACGCAGTATTTT. The chain has TRBV6-2 or TRBV6-3 and TRBJ2-3; the D is unclear. Looked up from germline, CDR1 is MNHEY and CDR2 is SVGEGT. This CDR3 region has 14 residues. V lost 0 bases to trimming and J lost 3 bases, with 7 bases between them.

The V gene is TRBV7-3, the J gene TRBJ2-1; 11 bases fit TRBD2. Trimming took 4 bases from V and 0 from J; bases not matched to a gene: 8. This CDR3 has 18 amino acids. Germline V lookup: CDR1 SGHTA, CDR2 FQGTGA. CDR3 DNA sequence: TGTGCCAGCAGCTCCAGGGCTAGCGGGAGGAGCTCCTACAATGAGCAGTTCTTC. It translates to CASSSRASGRSSYNEQFF.

J is TRBJ1-5 and V is TRBV28; D unclear. The CDR3 is made up of 15 amino acids. Trimming took off 4 bases at V and 5 bases at J, with 15 bases between the two ends. The germline CDR1 and CDR2 sequences are MDHEN and SYDVKM. Here the CDR3 reads CASSWASRSHQPQHF. CDR3 coding DNA: TGTGCCAGCAGTTGGGCCTCCAGGTCACATCAGCCCCAGCATTTT.

V and J are TRBV2 and TRBJ1-1; D is ambiguous. The CDR3 spans 15 residues. The germline V and J ends were trimmed by 4 bases and 5 bases, with 17 bases remaining between them. CDR1 is SNHLY and CDR2 is FYNNEI in the germline V gene. The CDR3 bases are TGTGCCAGCAGTGTCCCGTCGAGGCGGGTTACTGAAGCTTTCTTT. The encoded protein is CASSVPSRRVTEAFF. Complete variable domain (other parts from reference TRBV2 and TRBJ1-1): EPEVTQTPSHQVTQMGQEVILRCVPISNHLYFYWYRQILGQKVEFLVSFYNNEISEKSEIFDDQFSVERPDGSNFTLKIRSTKLEDSAMYFCASSVPSRRVTEAFFGQGTRLTVV.

The rearrangement uses TRBV7-3 and TRBJ1-6; D ambiguous. V lost 6 bases and J 5 bases, leaving 8 bases between the germline ends. The CDR3 covers 13 residues. Germline loops: CDR1 SGHTA, CDR2 FQGTGA. The CDR3 DNA reads TGTGCCAGCAGTCCCATCAATAATTCACCCCTCCACTTT. Encoded protein: CASSPINNSPLHF.

The CDR3 nucleotides are TGTGCCAGCAGTGAAGGGGGCAAAGGTACCGAGCAGTACTTC. Encoded protein: CASSEGGKGTEQYF. V gene TRBV2 combines with J gene TRBJ2-7, with D tentatively TRBD1 (5 bases). The CDR3 extends over 14 amino acids. V was clipped by 1 base and J by 6 bases, with 13 bases between them. Germline CDR1 and CDR2: SNHLY and FYNNEI.

This clone was seen more than once but under ten times. The chain uses TRBV2 and TRBJ1-3, with D unresolved. Between the trimmed V and J ends, which lost 6 bases and 1 base, there was a span of 10 bases. CDR3 size: 14 residues. Germline values: CDR1 SNHLY, CDR2 FYNNEI. The CDR3 reads CASRPSGSGNTIYF. In nucleotides, the CDR3 is TGTGCCAGCAGGCCCTCGGGGTCTGGAAACACCATATATTTT.

This rearrangement joins TRBV5-1 to TRBJ2-5, with D perhaps matching TRBD1 (6 bases). Germline lookup yields CDR1 SGHRS and CDR2 YFSETQ. The CDR3 consists of 16 residues. V lost 3 bases and J 2 bases, leaving 17 bases between the germline ends. The chain's CDR3 is CASSSPQGFVQETQYF. CDR3 nucleotides: TGCGCCAGCAGCTCCCCTCAGGGGTTTGTTCAAGAGACCCAGTACTTC.

The gene calls are TRBV19 and TRBJ1-6; 11 nucleotides match TRBD1. The CDR3 runs to 18 residues. The junction had 13 bases not matched to a gene; V was cut back by 4 bases and J by 8 bases. Germline V CDR1 and CDR2: LNHDA, SQIVND (reference sequence). The CDR3 DNA sequence: TGTGCCAGTAGTAAATGGGGACAGGGGGACGGAAAGGATTCACCCCTCCACTTT. Translation gives CASSKWGQGDGKDSPLHF. Together with reference TRBV19 and TRBJ1-6, the CDR3 gives the full variable domain: DGGITQSPKYLFRKEGQNVTLSCEQNLNHDAMYWYRQDPGQGLRLIYYSQIVNDFQKGDIAEGYSVSREKKESFPLTVTSAQKNPTAFYLCASSKWGQGDGKDSPLHFGNGTRLTVT.